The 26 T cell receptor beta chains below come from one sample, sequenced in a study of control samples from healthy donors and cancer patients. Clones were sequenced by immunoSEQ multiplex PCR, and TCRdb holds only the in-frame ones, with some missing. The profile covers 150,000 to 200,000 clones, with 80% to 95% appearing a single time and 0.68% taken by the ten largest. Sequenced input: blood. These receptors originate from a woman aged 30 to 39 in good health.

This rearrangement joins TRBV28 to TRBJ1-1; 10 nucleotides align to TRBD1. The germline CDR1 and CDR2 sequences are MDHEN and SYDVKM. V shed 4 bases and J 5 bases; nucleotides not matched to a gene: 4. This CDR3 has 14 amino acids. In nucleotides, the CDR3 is TGTGCCAGCAGTTCTGGACAGGGGGGAACTGAAGCTTTCTTT. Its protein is CASSSGQGGTEAFF. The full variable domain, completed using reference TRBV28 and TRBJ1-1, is DVKVTQSSRYLVKRTGEKVFLECVQDMDHENMFWYRQDPGLGLRLIYFSYDVKMKEKGDIPEGYSVSREKKERFSLILESASTNQTSMYLCASSSGQGGTEAFFGQGTRLTVV.

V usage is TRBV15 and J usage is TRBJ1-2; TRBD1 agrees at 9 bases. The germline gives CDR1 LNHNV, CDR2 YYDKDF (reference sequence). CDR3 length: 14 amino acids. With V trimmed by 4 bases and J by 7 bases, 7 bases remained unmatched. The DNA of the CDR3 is TGTGCCACCAGCACCAGATCGACAGGGGGTGGCTACACCTTC. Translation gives CATSTRSTGGGYTF.

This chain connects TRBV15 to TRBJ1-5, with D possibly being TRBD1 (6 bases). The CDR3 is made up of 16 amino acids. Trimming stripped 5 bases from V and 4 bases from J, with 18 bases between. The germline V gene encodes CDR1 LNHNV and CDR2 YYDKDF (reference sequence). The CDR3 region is CATSFYPGVRNQPQHF. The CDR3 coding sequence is TGTGCCACCAGCTTTTACCCAGGGGTACGAAATCAGCCCCAGCATTTT.

This chain's CDR3 is CAIGESLGPYGYTF. The CDR3 DNA is TGTGCCATCGGGGAATCGTTAGGGCCTTATGGCTACACCTTC. V usage is TRBV10-3 and J usage is TRBJ1-2; D ambiguous. This CDR3 comprises 14 residues. V was shortened by 8 bases and J by 5 bases, with 18 bases between the two germline ends. Germline V gene sequence: CDR1 ENHRY, CDR2 SYGVKD.

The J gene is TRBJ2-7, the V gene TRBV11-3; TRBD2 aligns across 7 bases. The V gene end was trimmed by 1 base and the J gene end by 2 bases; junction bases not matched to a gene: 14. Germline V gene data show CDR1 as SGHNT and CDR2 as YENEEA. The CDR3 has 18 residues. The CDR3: CASSLVSVRLAAAYEQYF. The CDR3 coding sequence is TGTGCCAGCAGCTTAGTTTCCGTTAGGCTAGCGGCAGCCTACGAGCAGTACTTC.

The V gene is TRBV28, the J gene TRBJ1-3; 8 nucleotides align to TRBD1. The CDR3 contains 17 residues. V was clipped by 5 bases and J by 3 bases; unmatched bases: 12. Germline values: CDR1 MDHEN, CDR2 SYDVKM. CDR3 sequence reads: CASSLTLQGVGGNTIYF. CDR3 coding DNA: TGTGCCAGCAGTCTCACCCTACAGGGGGTCGGTGGAAACACCATATATTTT.

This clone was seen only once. CDR3 sequence: CASSHPGRGKSTDTQYF. The CDR3 DNA follows: TGTGCCAGCAGCCACCCGGGGCGGGGAAAGAGCACAGATACGCAGTATTTT. The rearrangement uses TRBV7-2 and TRBJ2-3; D is possibly TRBD2 (6 bases). Trimming took 5 bases from V and 0 from J, leaving 18 bases between them. CDR1 SGHTA and CDR2 FQGNSA come from the germline V gene. The CDR3 has 17 residues.

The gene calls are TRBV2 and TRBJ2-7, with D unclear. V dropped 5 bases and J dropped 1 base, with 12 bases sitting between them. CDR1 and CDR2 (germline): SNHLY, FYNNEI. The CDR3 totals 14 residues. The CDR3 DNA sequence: TGTGCCAGCAGTACCGGACGCAAATCCTACGAGCAGTACTTC. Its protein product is CASSTGRKSYEQYF.

The CDR3 here is CASSLFGGSYNEQFF. CDR3 nucleotide sequence: TGTGCCAGCAGCTTATTTGGGGGTTCCTACAATGAGCAGTTCTTC. This chain links TRBV11-1 with TRBJ2-1; D assignment may be TRBD1 or TRBD2 (5 bases each). The CDR3 is made up of 15 amino acids. Trimming stripped 2 bases from V and 1 base from J, with 9 bases between. Germline V CDR1 and CDR2: SGHAT, FQDESV (reference sequence).

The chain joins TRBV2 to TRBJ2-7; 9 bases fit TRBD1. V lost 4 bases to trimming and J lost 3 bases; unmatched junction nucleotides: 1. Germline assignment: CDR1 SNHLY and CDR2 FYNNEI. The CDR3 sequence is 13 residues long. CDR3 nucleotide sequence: TGTGCCAGCAGTGTGGACAGGGGCTACGAGCAGTACTTC. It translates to CASSVDRGYEQYF. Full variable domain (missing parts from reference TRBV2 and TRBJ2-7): EPEVTQTPSHQVTQMGQEVILRCVPISNHLYFYWYRQILGQKVEFLVSFYNNEISEKSEIFDDQFSVERPDGSNFTLKIRSTKLEDSAMYFCASSVDRGYEQYFGPGTRLTVT.

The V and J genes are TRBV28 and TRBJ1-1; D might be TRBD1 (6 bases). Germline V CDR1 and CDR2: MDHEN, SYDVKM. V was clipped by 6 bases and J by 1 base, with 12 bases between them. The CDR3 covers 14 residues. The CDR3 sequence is CASSPDSPNTEAFF. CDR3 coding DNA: TGTGCCAGCAGCCCGGACAGCCCGAACACTGAAGCTTTCTTT.

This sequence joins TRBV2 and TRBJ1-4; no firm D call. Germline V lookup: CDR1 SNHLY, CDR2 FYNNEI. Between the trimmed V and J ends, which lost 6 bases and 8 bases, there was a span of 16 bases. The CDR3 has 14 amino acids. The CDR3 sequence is CASRPGVGGEKLFF. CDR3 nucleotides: TGTGCCAGCAGGCCCGGGGTAGGAGGGGAAAAACTGTTTTTT. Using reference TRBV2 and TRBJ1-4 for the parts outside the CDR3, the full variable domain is EPEVTQTPSHQVTQMGQEVILRCVPISNHLYFYWYRQILGQKVEFLVSFYNNEISEKSEIFDDQFSVERPDGSNFTLKIRSTKLEDSAMYFCASRPGVGGEKLFFGSGTQLSVL.

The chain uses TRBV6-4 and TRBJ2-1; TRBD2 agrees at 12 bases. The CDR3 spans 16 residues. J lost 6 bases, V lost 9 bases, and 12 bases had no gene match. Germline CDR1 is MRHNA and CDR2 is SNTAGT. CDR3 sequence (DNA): TGTGCCAGACCAACTAGCGGGAGGTTTATAGTCAATGAGCAGTTCTTC. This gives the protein CARPTSGRFIVNEQFF.

The CDR3 region has the DNA TGTGCCAGCAGTCTCGAGGGCACAGATACGCAGTATTTT. As protein: CASSLEGTDTQYF. This chain uses TRBV11-3 with TRBJ2-3; D remains ambiguous. Trimming removed 6 bases from V and 1 base from J, with 8 bases in between. The germline gives CDR1 SGHNT, CDR2 YENEEA. CDR3 length: 13 amino acids.

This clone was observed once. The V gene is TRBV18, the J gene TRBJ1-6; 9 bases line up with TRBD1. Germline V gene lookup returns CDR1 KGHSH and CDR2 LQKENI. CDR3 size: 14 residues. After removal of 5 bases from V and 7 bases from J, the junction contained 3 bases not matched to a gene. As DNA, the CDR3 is TGTGCCAGCTCAGGGGACAGGGCGAATTCACCCCTCCACTTT. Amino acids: CASSGDRANSPLHF.

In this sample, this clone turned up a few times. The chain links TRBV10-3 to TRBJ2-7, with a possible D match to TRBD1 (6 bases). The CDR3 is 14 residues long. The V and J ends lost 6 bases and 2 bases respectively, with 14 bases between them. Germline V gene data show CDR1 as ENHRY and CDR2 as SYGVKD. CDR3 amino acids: CAISPGTRTYEQYF. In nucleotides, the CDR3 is TGTGCCATCAGCCCCGGGACACGTACCTACGAGCAGTACTTC.

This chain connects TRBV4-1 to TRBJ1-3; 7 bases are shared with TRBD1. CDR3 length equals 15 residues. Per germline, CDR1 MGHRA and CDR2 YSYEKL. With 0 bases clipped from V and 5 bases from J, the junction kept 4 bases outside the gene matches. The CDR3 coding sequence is TGCGCCAGCAGCCAAGAGGGGGGACAGAGAAACACCATATATTTT. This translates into CASSQEGGQRNTIYF.

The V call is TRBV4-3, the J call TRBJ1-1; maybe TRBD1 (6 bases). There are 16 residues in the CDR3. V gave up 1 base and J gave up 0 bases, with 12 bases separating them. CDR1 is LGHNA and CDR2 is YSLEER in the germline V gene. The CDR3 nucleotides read TGCGCCAGCAGCCAAGTATGGGGGCCCTTGAACACTGAAGCTTTCTTT. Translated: CASSQVWGPLNTEAFF.

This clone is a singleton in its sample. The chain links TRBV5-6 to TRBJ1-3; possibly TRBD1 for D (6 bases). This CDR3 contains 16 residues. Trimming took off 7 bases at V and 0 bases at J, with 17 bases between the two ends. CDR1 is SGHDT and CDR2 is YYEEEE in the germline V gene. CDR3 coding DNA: TGTGCCAGCTCGTCCGGGGGGCAAAGCTCTGGAAACACCATATATTTT. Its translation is CASSSGGQSSGNTIYF.

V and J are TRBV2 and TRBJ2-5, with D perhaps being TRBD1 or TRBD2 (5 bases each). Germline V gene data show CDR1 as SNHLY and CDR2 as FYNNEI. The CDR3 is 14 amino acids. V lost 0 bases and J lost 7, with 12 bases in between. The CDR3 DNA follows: TGTGCCAGCAGTGAAGCGGGGGTTGGGGGGACCCAGTACTTC. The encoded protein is CASSEAGVGGTQYF.

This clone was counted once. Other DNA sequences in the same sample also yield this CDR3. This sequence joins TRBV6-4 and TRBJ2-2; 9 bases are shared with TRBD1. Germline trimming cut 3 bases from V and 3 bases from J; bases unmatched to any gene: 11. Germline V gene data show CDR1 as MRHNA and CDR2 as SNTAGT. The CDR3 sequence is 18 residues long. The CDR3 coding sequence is TGTGCCAGCAGTGAGTCCGGACAGGGGTTCCCCCACACCGGGGAGCTGTTTTTT. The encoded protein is CASSESGQGFPHTGELFF.

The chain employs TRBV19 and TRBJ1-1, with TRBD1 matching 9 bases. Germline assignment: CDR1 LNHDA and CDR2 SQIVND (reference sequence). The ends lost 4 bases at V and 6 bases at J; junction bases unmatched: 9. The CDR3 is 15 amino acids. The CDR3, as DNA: TGTGCCAGTAGTACCGGGACAGGGATGAAGGCTGAAGCTTTCTTT. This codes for CASSTGTGMKAEAFF.

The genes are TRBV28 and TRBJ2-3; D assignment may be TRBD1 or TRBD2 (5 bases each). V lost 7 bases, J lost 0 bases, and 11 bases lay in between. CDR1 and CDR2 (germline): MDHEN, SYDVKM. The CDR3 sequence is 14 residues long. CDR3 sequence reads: CASIVGDSTDTQYF. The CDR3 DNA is TGTGCCAGCATCGTGGGGGACAGCACAGATACGCAGTATTTT.

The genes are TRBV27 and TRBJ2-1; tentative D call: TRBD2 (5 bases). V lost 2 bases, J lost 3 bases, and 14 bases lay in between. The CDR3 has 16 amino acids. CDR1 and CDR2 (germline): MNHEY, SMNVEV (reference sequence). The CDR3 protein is CASSLTPRVGYNEQFF. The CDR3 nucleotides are TGTGCCAGCAGTTTAACCCCGCGGGTCGGCTACAATGAGCAGTTCTTC.

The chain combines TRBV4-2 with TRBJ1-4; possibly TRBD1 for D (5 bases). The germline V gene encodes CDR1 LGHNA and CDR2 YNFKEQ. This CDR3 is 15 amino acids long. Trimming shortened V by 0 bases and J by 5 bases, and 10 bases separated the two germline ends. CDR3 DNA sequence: TGTGCCAGCAGCCAAGATAGACAGAAGAATGAAAAACTGTTTTTT. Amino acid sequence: CASSQDRQKNEKLFF.

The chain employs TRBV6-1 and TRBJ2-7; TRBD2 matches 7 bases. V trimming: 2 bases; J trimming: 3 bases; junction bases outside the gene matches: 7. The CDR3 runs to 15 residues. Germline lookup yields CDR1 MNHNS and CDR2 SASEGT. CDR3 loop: CASSEWLQRGYEQYF. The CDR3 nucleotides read TGTGCCAGCAGTGAATGGCTACAGCGGGGCTACGAGCAGTACTTC.